These T cell receptor beta chains were read from a single sample in a study of blood T cell repertoires in COVID-19. Profiled with immunoSEQ multiplex PCR; TCRdb holds only in-frame clones, not every one. The data hold around 320,000 clones, with about 91% observed a single time. Sequenced: peripheral blood. The receptors come from a woman aged 30 to 39 who had recovered from COVID-19. The CDR3 runs from the conserved cysteine through the conserved F or W. A D gene is named only where the DNA matches it firmly. Not every row has a clone size; where given, it reads once, few, many or a size class.

TRBV5-1,-,few,TRBJ1-6,TGCGCCAGCAGCTTAGAGACAGGCGTACATTCACCCCTCCACTTT,CASSLETGVHSPLHF
TRBV19,-,-,TRBJ2-7,TGTGCCAGTAGTATTGACACCACATACTTTTACGAGCAGTACTTC,CASSIDTTYFYEQYF
TRBV4-1,TRBD1,-,TRBJ1-2,TGCGCCAGCAGTGAAGCCCAGGGGGGCTATGGCTACACCTTC,CASSEAQGGYGYTF
TRBV7-8,TRBD1,-,TRBJ1-1,TGTGCCAGCAGCTTCGACAGGGGGCTAACTGAAGCTTTCTTT,CASSFDRGLTEAFF
TRBV24-1,-,few,TRBJ1-1,TGTGCCACCAGTGATCACCGGGATAACACTGAAGCTTTCTTT,CATSDHRDNTEAFF
TRBV2,-,-,TRBJ1-1,TGTGCCAGCAGTGAATCCGCAGTGAACACTGAAGCTTTCTTT,CASSESAVNTEAFF
TRBV2,-,-,TRBJ2-5,TGTGCCAGCATTGTGGGTCGCGGGGAGACCCAGTACTTC,CASIVGRGETQYF
TRBV6-5,-,-,TRBJ1-5,TGTGCCAGCATCTTCTTTGGGGGGAGCAATCAGCCCCAGCATTTT,CASIFFGGSNQPQHF
TRBV28,-,once,TRBJ1-1,TGTGCCAGCAGTAGTCCGACGGTAACAGGGATGATGAACACTGAAGCTTTCTTT,CASSSPTVTGMMNTEAFF
TRBV7-9,-,-,TRBJ2-5,TGTGCCAGCAGCTTAGGTCTAGACGGTATCGCGCCGAGACAAGAGACCCAGTACTTC,CASSLGLDGIAPRQETQYF
TRBV3-1/TRBV3-2,-,-,TRBJ2-5,TGTGCCAGCAGCCAGATTCAAAGGGGCAATTACCAAGAGACCCAGTACTTC,CASSQIQRGNYQETQYF
TRBV5-4,-,-,TRBJ1-1,TGTGCCAGCAGCCCTCGACAGATGAACACTGAAGCTTTCTTT,CASSPRQMNTEAFF
TRBV2,-,-,TRBJ1-1,TGTGCCAGCAGTGAAGGCAGGGCGAGGTTTGGCACTGAAGCTTTCTTT,CASSEGRARFGTEAFF
TRBV11-2,TRBD1,-,TRBJ2-7,TGTGCCAGCAGCCTAACCGGACAGGGCCTCGCCGAGCAGTACTTC,CASSLTGQGLAEQYF
TRBV28,-,-,TRBJ2-4,TGTGCCAGCAGTGCTCTCCGGGGGAAAAACATTCAGTACTTC,CASSALRGKNIQYF
TRBV2,-,-,TRBJ1-2,TGTGCCAGCAGTGAACGGGGAATCAGTGGCTACACCTTC,CASSERGISGYTF